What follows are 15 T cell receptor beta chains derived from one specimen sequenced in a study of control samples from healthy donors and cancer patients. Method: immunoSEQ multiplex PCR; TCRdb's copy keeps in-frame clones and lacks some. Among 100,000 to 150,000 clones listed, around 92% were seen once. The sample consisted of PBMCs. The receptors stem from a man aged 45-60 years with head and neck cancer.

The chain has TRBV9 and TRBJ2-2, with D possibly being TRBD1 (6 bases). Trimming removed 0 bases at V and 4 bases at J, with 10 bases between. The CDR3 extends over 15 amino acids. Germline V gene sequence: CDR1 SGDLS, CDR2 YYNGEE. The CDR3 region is CASSVVTGTTGELFF. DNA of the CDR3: TGTGCCAGCAGCGTAGTGACAGGAACCACCGGGGAGCTGTTTTTT.

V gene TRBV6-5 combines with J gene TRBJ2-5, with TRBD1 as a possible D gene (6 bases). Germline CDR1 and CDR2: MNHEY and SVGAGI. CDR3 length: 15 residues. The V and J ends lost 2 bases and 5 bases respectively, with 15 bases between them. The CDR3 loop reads CASSYGSGVGETQYF. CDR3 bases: TGTGCCAGCAGTTACGGGTCAGGGGTTGGGGAGACCCAGTACTTC.

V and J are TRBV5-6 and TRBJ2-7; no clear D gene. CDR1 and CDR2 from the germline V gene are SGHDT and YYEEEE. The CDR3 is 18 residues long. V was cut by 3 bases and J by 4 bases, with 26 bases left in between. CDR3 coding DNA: TGTGCCAGCAGCTCAGAATTTATCGAGACCCCGAATCCTTACGAGCAGTACTTC. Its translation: CASSSEFIETPNPYEQYF.

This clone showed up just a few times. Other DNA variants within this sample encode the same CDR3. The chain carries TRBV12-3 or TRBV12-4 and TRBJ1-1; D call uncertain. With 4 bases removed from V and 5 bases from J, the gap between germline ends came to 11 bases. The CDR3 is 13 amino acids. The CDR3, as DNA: TGTGCCAGCAGTTCTCTTTCGGGGACTGAAGCTTTCTTT. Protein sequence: CASSSLSGTEAFF.

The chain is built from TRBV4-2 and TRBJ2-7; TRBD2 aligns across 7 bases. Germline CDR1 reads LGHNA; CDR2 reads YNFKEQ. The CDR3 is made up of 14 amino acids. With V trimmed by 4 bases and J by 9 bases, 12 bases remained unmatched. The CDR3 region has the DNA TGTGCCAGCAGCCCCTCTGGAGGAAGCGGGGTGCAGTACTTC. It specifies CASSPSGGSGVQYF.

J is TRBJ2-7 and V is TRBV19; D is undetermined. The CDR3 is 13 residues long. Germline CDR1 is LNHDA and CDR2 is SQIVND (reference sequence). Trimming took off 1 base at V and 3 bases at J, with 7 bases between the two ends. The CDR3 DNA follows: TGTGCCAGTAGTATAGTCACGGGCTACGAGCAGTACTTC. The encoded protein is CASSIVTGYEQYF.

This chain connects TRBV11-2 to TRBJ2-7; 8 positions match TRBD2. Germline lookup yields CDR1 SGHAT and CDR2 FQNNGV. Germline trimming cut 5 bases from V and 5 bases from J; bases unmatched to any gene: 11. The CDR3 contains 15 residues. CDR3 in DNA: TGTGCCAGCAGCCTCGAAAGGAGCGGGAGAGACGAGCAGTACTTC. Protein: CASSLERSGRDEQYF. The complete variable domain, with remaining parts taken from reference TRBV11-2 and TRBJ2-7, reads EAGVAQSPRYKIIEKRQSVAFWCNPISGHATLYWYQQILGQGPKLLIQFQNNGVVDDSQLPKDRFSAERLKGVDSTLKIQPAKLEDSAVYLCASSLERSGRDEQYFGPGTRLTVT.

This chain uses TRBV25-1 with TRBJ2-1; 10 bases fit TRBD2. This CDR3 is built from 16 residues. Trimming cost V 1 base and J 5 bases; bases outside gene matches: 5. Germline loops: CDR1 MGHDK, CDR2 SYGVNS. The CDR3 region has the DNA TGTGCCAGCAGTGAATTTGCTAGCGGGGGCCACAATGAGCAGTTCTTC. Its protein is CASSEFASGGHNEQFF.

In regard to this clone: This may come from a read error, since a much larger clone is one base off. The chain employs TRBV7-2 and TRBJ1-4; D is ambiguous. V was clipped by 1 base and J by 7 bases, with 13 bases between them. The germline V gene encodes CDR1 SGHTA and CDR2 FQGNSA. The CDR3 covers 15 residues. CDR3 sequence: CASSLDPNPGEKLFF. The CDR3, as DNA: TGTGCCAGCAGCTTAGATCCAAACCCCGGTGAAAAACTGTTTTTT.

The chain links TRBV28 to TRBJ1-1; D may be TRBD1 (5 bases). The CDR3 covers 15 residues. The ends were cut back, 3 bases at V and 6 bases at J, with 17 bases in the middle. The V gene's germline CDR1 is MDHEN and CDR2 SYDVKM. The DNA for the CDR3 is TGTGCCAGCAGTTTTACCCACGGTGACAGTTCTGAAGCTTTCTTT. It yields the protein CASSFTHGDSSEAFF.

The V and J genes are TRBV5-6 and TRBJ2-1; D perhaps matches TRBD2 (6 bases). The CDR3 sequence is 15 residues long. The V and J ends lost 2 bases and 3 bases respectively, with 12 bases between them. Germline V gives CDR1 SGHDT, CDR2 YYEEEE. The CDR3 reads CASSFGGRYYNEQFF. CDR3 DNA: TGTGCCAGCAGCTTTGGAGGGAGATACTACAATGAGCAGTTCTTC.

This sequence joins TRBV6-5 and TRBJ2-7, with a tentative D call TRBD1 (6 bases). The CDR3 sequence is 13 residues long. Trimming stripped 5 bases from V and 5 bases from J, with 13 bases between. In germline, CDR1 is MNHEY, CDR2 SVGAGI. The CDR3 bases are TGTGCCAGCAGTACAGGGCCCTGGGACGAGCAGTACTTC. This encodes CASSTGPWDEQYF.

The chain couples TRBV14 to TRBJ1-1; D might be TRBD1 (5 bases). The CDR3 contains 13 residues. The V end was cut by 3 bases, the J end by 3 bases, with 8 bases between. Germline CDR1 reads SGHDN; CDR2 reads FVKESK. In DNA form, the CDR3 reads TGTGCCAGCAGCCAGGGACCTTACACTGAAGCTTTCTTT. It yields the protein CASSQGPYTEAFF. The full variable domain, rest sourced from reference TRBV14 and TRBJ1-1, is EAGVTQFPSHSVIEKGQTVTLRCDPISGHDNLYWYRRVMGKEIKFLLHFVKESKQDESGMPNNRFLAERTGGTYSTLKVQPAELEDSGVYFCASSQGPYTEAFFGQGTRLTVV.

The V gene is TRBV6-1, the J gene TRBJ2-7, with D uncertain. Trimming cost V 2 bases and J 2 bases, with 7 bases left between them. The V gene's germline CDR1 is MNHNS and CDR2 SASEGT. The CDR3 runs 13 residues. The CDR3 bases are TGTGCCAGCAGTGAACTGGGGACCTACGAGCAGTACTTC. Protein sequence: CASSELGTYEQYF.

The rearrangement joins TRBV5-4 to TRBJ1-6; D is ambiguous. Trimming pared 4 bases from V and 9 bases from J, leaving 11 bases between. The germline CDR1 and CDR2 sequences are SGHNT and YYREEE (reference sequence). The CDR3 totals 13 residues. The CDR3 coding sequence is TGTGCCAGCAGCCCCGGGCCGAGTTCACCCCTCCACTTT. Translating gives CASSPGPSSPLHF.